Below are 8 T cell receptor beta chains sequenced from a single sample in a study of post-analysis software for immune sequencing data. Points from the study as a whole: Patients showed TRBV5-6, TRBV5-1 and TRBV20-1 among a few TRBV segments more frequent than in controls.

Their specific antigens are unknown. Carried by the TCR beta cDNA libraries were unique molecular identifiers. TCRdb analysed the PCR reads with MiXCR anew, one entry per CDR3 protein. Of 380,000 or so distinct CDR3 sequences listed, 30% to 45% are singletons. The sample taken for sequencing was blood. The receptors originated from a girl aged 10 to 17 with multiple sclerosis.

The chain uses TRBV6-6 and TRBJ1-2; D remains ambiguous. Germline V CDR1 and CDR2: MNHNY, SVGAGI (reference sequence). V lost 3 bases to trimming and J lost 0 bases, with 2 bases between them. This CDR3 has 12 amino acids. CDR3 amino acids: CASSYTNYGYTF. As DNA, the CDR3 is TGTGCCAGCAGTTATACTAACTATGGCTACACCTTC.

The gene calls are TRBV4-3 and TRBJ1-4; D is ambiguous. V lost 0 bases, J lost 5 bases, and 16 bases lay in between. Germline V gene sequence: CDR1 LGHNA, CDR2 YSLEER. This CDR3 comprises 17 residues. CDR3 DNA: TGCGCCAGCAGCCAAGATCTCACAGTCCTAACCAATGAAAAACTGTTTTTT. Amino acids: CASSQDLTVLTNEKLFF.

This clonotype was seen more than once but under ten times. The J gene is TRBJ2-3, the V gene TRBV29-1; 9 bases are shared with TRBD2. Germline V lookup: CDR1 SQVTM, CDR2 ANQGSEA. CDR3 length equals 15 residues. Trimming cost V 1 base and J 6 bases; bases outside gene matches: 8. The CDR3 coding sequence is TGCAGCGTTGAAGGGGTTCTAGCGGGGTGGGATACGCAGTATTTT. This codes for CSVEGVLAGWDTQYF.

This chain connects TRBV20-1 to TRBJ2-7, with TRBD2 identical over 7 bases. V trimming: 2 bases; J trimming: 3 bases; junction bases outside the gene matches: 13. CDR3 length: 16 residues. Germline V gives CDR1 DFQATT, CDR2 SNEGSKA (reference sequence). The CDR3 region is CSARRGDGSRLYEQYF. For the CDR3, the DNA is TGCAGTGCTAGACGGGGGGATGGTAGCAGACTCTACGAGCAGTACTTC.

Comments on this clonotype: A junction boundary mismatches the germline segment, possibly from a read error. The chain couples TRBV9 to TRBJ1-1, with a tentative D call TRBD1 (5 bases). Per germline, CDR1 SGDLS and CDR2 YYNGEE. CDR3 length equals 18 residues. The CDR3 here is CANSRSPGVGSLPTEAFF. The CDR3 DNA is TGTGCCAACAGCCGTAGCCCGGGGGTCGGGTCCCTTCCCACTGAAGCTTTCTTT.

This rearrangement joins TRBV6-6 to TRBJ2-7; D gene ambiguous. CDR3 length: 13 residues. Germline assignment: CDR1 MNHNY and CDR2 SVGAGI (reference sequence). With 7 bases removed from V and 2 bases from J, the gap between germline ends came to 12 bases. The CDR3 DNA follows: TGTGCCAGCACAGTCGGACGGGCCTACGAGCAGTACTTC. It specifies CASTVGRAYEQYF.

This chain uses TRBV5-1 with TRBJ1-4; no definite D call. This CDR3 region has 17 residues. Looked up from germline, CDR1 is SGHRS and CDR2 is YFSETQ. Trimming removed 0 bases at V and 4 bases at J, with 16 bases between. The DNA of the CDR3 is TGCGCCAGCAGCTTGGCCCTCCTCCAGGACGGTAATGAAAAACTGTTTTTT. Translating it yields CASSLALLQDGNEKLFF.

This clonotype was detected a few times. The rearrangement links TRBV7-2 to TRBJ2-1, with a possible D match to TRBD2 (7 bases). There are 15 residues in the CDR3. The V end was cut by 1 base, the J end by 4 bases, with 11 bases between. The germline CDR1 and CDR2 sequences are SGHTA and FQGNSA. DNA of the CDR3: TGTGCCAGCAGCTTAGACGGGGGGCCATACAATGAGCAGTTCTTC. Its translation: CASSLDGGPYNEQFF.